Listed below are T cell receptor beta chains from one sample, sequenced in a study of T cell responses to AZD1222 COVID-19 vaccine. Measured with immunoSEQ multiplex PCR; TCRdb has only the in-frame clones, and not every one. This table holds fewer than 95,000 clones, around 90% found once. Source: peripheral blood, taken 28 days after the second AZD1222 dose. Receptor source: an adult who received the AZD1222 COVID-19 vaccine. Each CDR3 is given with its conserved first and last residue.

J gene | V gene | CDR3 protein
TRBJ1-1 | TRBV7-2 | CASSLGAGAEAFF
TRBJ2-7 | TRBV6-1 | CASSEAGDSIYEQYF
TRBJ2-7 | TRBV28 | CASRTLTGSTYEQYF
TRBJ2-1 | TRBV9 | CASSVVGSGRAVDEQFF
TRBJ2-5 | TRBV3-1/TRBV3-2 | CASSQDPAGPFRTQYF
TRBJ2-7 | TRBV19 | CASQLAGSYEQYF
TRBJ1-1 | TRBV2 | CASTTGSGRMNTEAFF
TRBJ1-4 | TRBV5-1 | CASSHHGGRATNEKLFF
TRBJ2-3 | TRBV4-1 | CASSRFLNTDTQYF
TRBJ2-3 | TRBV5-5 | CASSSREYADTQYF
TRBJ2-7 | TRBV6-5 | CASRSGQGTYEQYF
TRBJ2-1 | TRBV9 | CASSVSTGGTNEQFF
TRBJ2-7 | TRBV14 | CASSLSGNPYEQYF
TRBJ1-3 | TRBV4-3 | CASSQDVAGGGNTIYF
TRBJ1-3 | TRBV28 | CASTRHSGNTIYF
TRBJ1-3 | TRBV19 | CASSISQGFSGNTIYF
TRBJ2-6 | TRBV7-2 | CASKIEYSGANVLTF
TRBJ1-2 | TRBV4-1 | CASSPLKTGYYGYTF
TRBJ2-7 | TRBV28 | CAWGRGSSYEQYF
TRBJ2-7 | TRBV5-1 | CASSLVGRLEQYF
TRBJ2-7 | TRBV6-1 | CASSAPSGRAWREQYF
TRBJ1-3 | TRBV28 | CASSSGQAGNTIYF
TRBJ1-1 | TRBV5-1 | CASSLSLPGTGAEAFF
TRBJ2-1 | TRBV27 | CAKKADNEQFF
TRBJ1-2 | TRBV7-9 | CASRPPGQIYGYTF
TRBJ1-1 | TRBV28 | CASSFLENEAFF
TRBJ2-1 | TRBV11-3 | CASSLGAGVHEQFF
TRBJ1-6 | TRBV28 | CASSVAGENSPLHF
TRBJ2-1 | TRBV25-1 | CASRLEGSYNEQFF
TRBJ1-6 | TRBV5-6 | CASSLFNSPLHF
TRBJ2-7 | TRBV3-1/TRBV3-2 | CASSPRRSTYEQYF
TRBJ1-2 | TRBV28 | CASRTSYDYGYTF
TRBJ2-7 | TRBV5-4 | CASSLGAGSYEQYF
TRBJ1-1 | TRBV10-3 | CAIGAGLGSNTEAFF
TRBJ2-1 | TRBV18 | CASSPGPNNEQFF
TRBJ2-7 | TRBV10-3 | CAISVSRAGYEQYF
TRBJ2-2 | TRBV9 | CASSVDLAGRTGELFF
TRBJ2-3 | TRBV7-3 | CASSPPSLDTQYF
TRBJ2-7 | TRBV7-9 | CASSLIERGYEQYF
TRBJ1-2 | TRBV5-1 | CASSLGQGHYGYTF
TRBJ2-2 | TRBV5-6 | CASSFQGAGELFF
TRBJ1-2 | TRBV3-1/TRBV3-2 | CASSPNRDYGYTF
TRBJ1-2 | TRBV5-1 | CASSLVPGDGYTF
TRBJ2-7 | TRBV25-1 | CASRGQTYEQYF
TRBJ1-2 | TRBV25-1 | CASSDTKGGPGGGYTF
TRBJ2-1 | TRBV24-1 | CATSGSAGGSLNEQFF